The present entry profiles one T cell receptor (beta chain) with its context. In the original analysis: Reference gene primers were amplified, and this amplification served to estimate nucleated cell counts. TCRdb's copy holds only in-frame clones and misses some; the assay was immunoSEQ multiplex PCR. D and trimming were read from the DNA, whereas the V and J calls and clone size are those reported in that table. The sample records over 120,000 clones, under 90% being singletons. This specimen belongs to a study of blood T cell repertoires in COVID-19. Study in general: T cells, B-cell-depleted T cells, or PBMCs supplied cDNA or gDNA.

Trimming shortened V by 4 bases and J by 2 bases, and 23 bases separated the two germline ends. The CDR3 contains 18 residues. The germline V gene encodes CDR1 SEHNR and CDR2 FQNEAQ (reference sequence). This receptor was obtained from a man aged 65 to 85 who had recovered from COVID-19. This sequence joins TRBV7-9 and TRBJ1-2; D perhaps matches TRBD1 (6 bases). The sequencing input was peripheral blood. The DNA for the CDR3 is TGTGCCAGCAGCTCACACGCTCGCCCAGGGGAGAAAAACTATGGCTACACCTTC. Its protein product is CASSSHARPGEKNYGYTF.